This T cell receptor beta chain was recorded in a study of glioma-infiltrating T cells listed by TCRdb under 2016. For the study in its entirety: TCR alpha- and beta-chain repertoires were sequenced from glioma tissue, non-neoplastic brain tissue and matched peripheral blood mononuclear cells. Each tissue-infiltrating repertoire was compared with the same patient's peripheral blood repertoire to measure divergence between tissue and blood T-cell populations. Three low-grade glioma patients, fewer than 10 primary glioblastoma patients and three non-glioma patients contributing non-neoplastic brain tissue were included in the paired cohort.

In its sample, this clonotype was seen a few times. Its antigen is still unknown. Per-nucleotide qualities are absent, and no much larger clonotype sits a single base away. TCR alpha and beta CDR3 regions were amplified with the iRepertoire nested amplicon-rescue multiplex PCR (arm-PCR) platform from RNA. For one-step reverse transcription and amplification, roughly 100-450 ng of tissue mRNA or PBMC total RNA was used as input. Following bead purification, Illumina adapters were added through a secondary multiplex PCR, and the libraries were then gel-purified between 200 and 400 bp. Demultiplexing relied on internal 6-nucleotide barcodes carried by the libraries. Sequencing of the libraries was done on an Illumina MiSeq using 2x220 or 2x250 nucleotide paired-end reads. Under the source paper's analysis protocol: Paired reads were merged using FLASH 1.2.11 and aligned with BWA-MEM to the GRCh37 human genome, and TRA and TRB reads were then extracted. For V and J assignment, an IMGT-derived reference of cassette sequences and CDR3 motifs that included pseudogenes was used. Three-frame translation of reads was performed, and productive CDR3s were defined as those with a C...FGXG motif and no stop codons. Clonotypes were defined as unique combinations of V-J cassette pair and CDR3 amino acid sequence. Reads were filtered by Hamming distance, with the threshold set by the sequence error rate of each sample in mapped regions. TCRdb reran the public reads through fastp at Q25 and MiXCR, keeping productive beta chains. Every distinct CDR3 protein forms one entry, paired with its most common genes and DNA. It is TCRdb's table, rather than the study itself, that gives the V and J calls and clone size. This sample comprises some 110,000 distinct CDR3 sequences, roughly 23% of them detected only once. The biggest ten clones account for 12% to 15% of the sample.

Trimming leaves V shorter by 0 bases and J shorter by 3 bases, with the junction holding 4 bases beyond the gene matches. The germline V gene specifies SGDLS as CDR1 and YYNGEE as CDR2. Reading from cysteine to phenylalanine, the CDR3 counts 15 amino acids. Solely the CDR3 DNA is kept, with 45 bases framed from the first base. What the study reported, not specific to this receptor: VJ-independent divergence between tissue and blood was below expectation in non-neoplastic patients but above expectation in all gliomas, especially low-grade gliomas. The group comparisons were based on small numbers of patients: three non-neoplastic, three low-grade glioma and eight glioblastoma patients. Only a very small number of CDR3 sequences turned up in both tissue and blood, a result put down to high CDR3 diversity combined with limited sampling.

Recombination linked TRBV9 to TRBJ2-7; TRBD2 aligns with 9 central bases. The sequenced sample consisted of glioma tissue, nonneoplastic brain tissue, or PBMCs (not recorded which). The clonotype comes from a human donor with low-grade glioma or glioblastoma, undergoing nonglioma brain surgery, or in good health (not recorded which). The bases are TGTGCCAGCAGCGTAGGGACTAGCGAGTTCTACGAGCAGTACTTC. The resulting protein is CASSVGTSEFYEQYF.